This is a list of T cell receptor beta chains from one sample in a study of shared clonotypes between healthy human individuals. Generated by immunoSEQ multiplex PCR, the TCRdb table keeps only in-frame clones and is missing some. The sample has over 850,000 clones, about four fifths seen once; the top ten hold roughly 0.56%. The material sequenced was memory CD4+ T cells from PBMCs. The origin of the receptors is a man between 18 and 29 years old in good health. Some clones in this sample may be carry-over from other donors' samples. Both conserved end residues are part of each CDR3. D genes are given only for firm matches. Size is stated for part of the rows, as once, few or many counts, or as a class when the clone is expanded.

j_gene | d_gene | abundance | v_gene | CDR3nt | CDR3aa
TRBJ1-1 | . | . | TRBV15 | TGTGCCACCAGCACCGGACGGTGGAACACTGAAGCTTTCTTT | CATSTGRWNTEAFF
TRBJ2-7 | TRBD1 | . | TRBV11-2 | TGTGCCAGCAGCCCGGGACAGCGGTACGAGCAGTACTTC | CASSPGQRYEQYF
TRBJ1-1 | . | few | TRBV12-5 | TGTGCTAGTGGGAAGGGGGACGCTTCGAACACTGAAGCTTTCTTT | CASGKGDASNTEAFF
TRBJ1-1 | . | . | TRBV11-3 | TGTGCCAGCAGCGGGACCAGAGTGGCTGAAGCTTTCTTT | CASSGTRVAEAFF
TRBJ2-7 | TRBD2 | . | TRBV19 | TGTGCCAGTAGTATAAGCCCCGGACTAGCGGGAGGATACGAGCAGTACTTC | CASSISPGLAGGYEQYF
TRBJ2-3 | . | . | TRBV4-2 | TGTGCCAGCAGCCAAGTAAATGGGGCGGATACGCAGTATTTT | CASSQVNGADTQYF
TRBJ2-6 | TRBD1 | . | TRBV19 | TGTGCCAGTAGTTTACACAGGGGGGCTGGGGCCAACGTCCTGACTTTC | CASSLHRGAGANVLTF
TRBJ2-1 | . | . | TRBV7-8 | TGTGCCAGCAGCCCGGGCCCGCAGCGTAATGAGCAGTTCTTC | CASSPGPQRNEQFF
TRBJ2-7 | . | . | TRBV5-1 | TGCGCCAGCAGCAGAACAGGGTGGTACGAGCAGTACTTC | CASSRTGWYEQYF
TRBJ2-7 | . | few | TRBV7-9 | TGTGCCAGCAGCTCCCTCTCCGAGCAGTACTTC | CASSSLSEQYF
TRBJ1-1 | . | . | TRBV4-2 | TGTGCCAGCAGCCAAGATGGCAGGGGTGACACTGAAGCTTTCTTT | CASSQDGRGDTEAFF
TRBJ2-7 | TRBD1 | . | TRBV28 | TGTGCCAGCAGTTTCGGACAGGGGTCCGGAGGGTCCCTCTACGAGCAGTACTTC | CASSFGQGSGGSLYEQYF
TRBJ1-2 | . | . | TRBV2 | TGTGCCAGCAGTGAAGTAGCATTGGGCGCTGGCTACACCTTC | CASSEVALGAGYTF
TRBJ2-5 | . | . | TRBV29-1 | TGCAGCGTTGGAGGCGGCCAAGAGACCCAGTACTTC | CSVGGGQETQYF
TRBJ2-7 | . | . | TRBV6-1 | TGTGCCAGCAGTGCGCCCGAGGGTGGGTCCTACGAGCAGTACTTC | CASSAPEGGSYEQYF
TRBJ1-2 | . | . | TRBV6-6 | TGTGCCAGCAGTTATTACAAGGATGGCTACACCTTC | CASSYYKDGYTF
TRBJ2-7 | TRBD1 | . | TRBV6-1 | TGTGCCAGCAGTGCCCATGGGGGACAGGGGGCCTACGAGCAGTACTTC | CASSAHGGQGAYEQYF
TRBJ1-5 | . | . | TRBV2 | TGTGCCAGCAGCCGCGGGCCCTCTTCAGGGAGTCAGCCCCAGCATTTT | CASSRGPSSGSQPQHF
TRBJ1-4 | . | . | TRBV5-6 | TGTGCCAGCAGGCTCCGGGGTACTAATGAAAAACTGTTTTTT | CASRLRGTNEKLFF
TRBJ1-1 | . | . | TRBV7-3 | TGTGCCAGCAGCTTAGGACCTCGAGACACTGAAGCTTTCTTT | CASSLGPRDTEAFF
TRBJ2-7 | . | few | TRBV5-1 | TGCGCCAGCAGCTTGGAGTCTATAACCACCTACGAGCAGTACTTC | CASSLESITTYEQYF
TRBJ1-3 | . | . | TRBV29-1 | TGCAGCGTCTCAAATGCGGGGTCTGGAAACACCATATATTTT | CSVSNAGSGNTIYF
TRBJ2-2 | . | . | TRBV2 | TGTGCCAGCAGCGTGGGCCCCGCGGGGGAGCTGTTTTTT | CASSVGPAGELFF
TRBJ1-2 | . | . | TRBV19 | TGTGCCAGTAGTGAACCGGATCTCCCCCTAGGCTACACCTTC | CASSEPDLPLGYTF
TRBJ2-3 | TRBD2 | . | TRBV2 | TGTGCCAGCAGTACCGGGACTAGCGTCTCAGATACGCAGTATTTT | CASSTGTSVSDTQYF
TRBJ2-7 | . | . | TRBV5-1 | TGCGCCAGCAGCTCCGATCCCGCAGGGGAGCAGTACTTC | CASSSDPAGEQYF
TRBJ1-1 | . | . | TRBV14 | TGTGCCAGCAGCCAATTCGGAAGGGGAGGGGGCACTGAAGCTTTCTTT | CASSQFGRGGGTEAFF
TRBJ2-5 | . | once | TRBV7-2 | TGTGCCAGCAGCTTAGGGAGCGGCAGACAAGAGACCCAGTACTTC | CASSLGSGRQETQYF
TRBJ2-3 | TRBD2 | . | TRBV10-3 | TGTGCCATCAGTCCCGGACTAGCGGGTGATCTAGATACGCAGTATTTT | CAISPGLAGDLDTQYF
TRBJ2-7 | TRBD2 | . | TRBV11-2 | TGTGCCAGCAGCTTAGTGGAGGCGGGAGTCGGCGAGCAGTACTTC | CASSLVEAGVGEQYF